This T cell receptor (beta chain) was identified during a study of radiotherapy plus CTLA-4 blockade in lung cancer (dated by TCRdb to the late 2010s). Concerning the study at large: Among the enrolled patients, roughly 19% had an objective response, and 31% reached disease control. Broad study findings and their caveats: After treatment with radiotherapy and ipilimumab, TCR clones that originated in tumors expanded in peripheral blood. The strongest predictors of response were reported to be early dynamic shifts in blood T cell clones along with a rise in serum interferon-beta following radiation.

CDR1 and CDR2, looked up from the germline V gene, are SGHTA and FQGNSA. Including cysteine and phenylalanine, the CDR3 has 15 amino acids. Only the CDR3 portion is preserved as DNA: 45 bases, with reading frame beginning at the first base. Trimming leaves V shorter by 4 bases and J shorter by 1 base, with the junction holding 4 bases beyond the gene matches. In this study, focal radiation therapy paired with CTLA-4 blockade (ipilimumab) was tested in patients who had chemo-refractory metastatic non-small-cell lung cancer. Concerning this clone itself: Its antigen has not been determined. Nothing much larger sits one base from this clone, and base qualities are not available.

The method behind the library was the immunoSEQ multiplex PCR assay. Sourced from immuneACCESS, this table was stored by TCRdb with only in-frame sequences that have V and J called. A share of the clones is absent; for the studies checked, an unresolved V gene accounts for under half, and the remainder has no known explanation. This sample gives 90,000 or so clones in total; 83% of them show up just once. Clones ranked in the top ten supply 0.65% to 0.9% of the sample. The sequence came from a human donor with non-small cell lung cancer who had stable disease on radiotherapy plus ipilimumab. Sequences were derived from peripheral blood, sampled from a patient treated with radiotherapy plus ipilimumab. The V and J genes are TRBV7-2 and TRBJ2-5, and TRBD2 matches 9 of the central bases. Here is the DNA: TGTGCCAGCAGCTCTCGGCGGGGGGGCCAAGAGACCCAGTACTTC. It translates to CASSSRRGGQETQYF. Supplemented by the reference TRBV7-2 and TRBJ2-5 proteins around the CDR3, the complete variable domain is GAGVSQSPSNKVTEKGKDVELRCDPISGHTALYWYRQSLGQGLEFLIYFQGNSAPDKSGLPSDRFSAERTGGSVSTLTIQRTQQEDSAVYLCASSSRRGGQETQYFGPGTRLLVL.